This section outlines one T cell receptor beta chain sequence together with its context. This sample is drawn from a study of T cells in localized non-small cell lung cancer. Libraries were prepared by immunoSEQ multiplex PCR; TCRdb keeps only in-frame clonotypes and omits some of them. The repertoire holds 35,000 to 45,000 clones, roughly three quarters seen once, with 30% to 35% in the top ten. The CDR3 is made up of 14 amino acids. The ends lost 3 bases at V and 4 bases at J; junction bases unmatched: 1. CDR1 SGHVS and CDR2 FNYEAQ come from the germline V gene. The V and J genes are TRBV7-6 and TRBJ1-1, with 11 bases fitting TRBD1. The clonotype originates from a woman aged 40-70 years with stage II squamous cell lung carcinoma. The sequencing used PBMCs, collected before any cancer treatment. The CDR3 protein is CASSFGTGGTEAFF. The CDR3 DNA reads TGTGCCAGCAGCTTCGGGACAGGGGGCACTGAAGCTTTCTTT. The full variable domain, its missing parts supplied by reference TRBV7-6 and TRBJ1-1, is GAGVSQSPRYKVTKRGQDVALRCDPISGHVSLYWYRQALGQGPEFLTYFNYEAQQDKSGLPNDRFSAERPEGSISTLTIQRTEQRDSAMYRCASSFGTGGTEAFFGQGTRLTVV.